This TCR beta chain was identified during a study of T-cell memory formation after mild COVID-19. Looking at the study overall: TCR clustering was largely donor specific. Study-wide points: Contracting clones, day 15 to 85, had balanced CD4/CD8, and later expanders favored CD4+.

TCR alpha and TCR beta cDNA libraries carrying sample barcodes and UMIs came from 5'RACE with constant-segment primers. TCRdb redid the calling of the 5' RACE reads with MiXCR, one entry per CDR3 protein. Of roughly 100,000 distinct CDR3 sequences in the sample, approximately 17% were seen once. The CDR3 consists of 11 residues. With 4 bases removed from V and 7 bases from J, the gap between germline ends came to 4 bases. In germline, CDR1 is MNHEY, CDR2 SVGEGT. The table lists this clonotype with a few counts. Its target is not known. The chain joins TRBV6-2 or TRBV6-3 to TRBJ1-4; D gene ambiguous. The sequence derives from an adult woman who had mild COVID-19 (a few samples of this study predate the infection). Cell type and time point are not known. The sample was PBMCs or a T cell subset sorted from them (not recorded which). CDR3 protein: CASSLGEKLFF. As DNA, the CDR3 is TGTGCCAGCAGTTTGGGTGAAAAACTGTTTTTT.